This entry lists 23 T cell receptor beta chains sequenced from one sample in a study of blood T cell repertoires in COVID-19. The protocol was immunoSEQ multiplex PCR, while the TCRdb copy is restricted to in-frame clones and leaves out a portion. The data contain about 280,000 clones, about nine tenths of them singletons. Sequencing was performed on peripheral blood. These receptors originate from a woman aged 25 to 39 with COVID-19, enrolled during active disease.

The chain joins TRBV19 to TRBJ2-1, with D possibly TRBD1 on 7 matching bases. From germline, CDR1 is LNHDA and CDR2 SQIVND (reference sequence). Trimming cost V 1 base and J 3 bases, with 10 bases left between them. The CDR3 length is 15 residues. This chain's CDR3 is CASSIVRDSYNEQFF. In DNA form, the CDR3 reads TGTGCCAGTAGTATAGTGCGGGACAGCTACAATGAGCAGTTCTTC.

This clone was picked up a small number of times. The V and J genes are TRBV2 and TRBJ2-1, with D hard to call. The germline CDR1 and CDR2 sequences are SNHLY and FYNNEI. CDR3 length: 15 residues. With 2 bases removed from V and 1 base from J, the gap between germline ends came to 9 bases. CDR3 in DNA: TGTGCCAGCAGTGAAAGCCTGCCATCCTACAATGAGCAGTTCTTC. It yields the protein CASSESLPSYNEQFF. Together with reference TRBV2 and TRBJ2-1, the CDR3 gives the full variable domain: EPEVTQTPSHQVTQMGQEVILRCVPISNHLYFYWYRQILGQKVEFLVSFYNNEISEKSEIFDDQFSVERPDGSNFTLKIRSTKLEDSAMYFCASSESLPSYNEQFFGPGTRLTVL.

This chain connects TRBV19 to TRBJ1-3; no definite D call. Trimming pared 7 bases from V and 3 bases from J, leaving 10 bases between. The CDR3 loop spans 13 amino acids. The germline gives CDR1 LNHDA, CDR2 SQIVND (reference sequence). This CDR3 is CASITTYGNTIYF. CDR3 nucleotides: TGTGCCAGTATTACGACATATGGAAACACCATATATTTT.

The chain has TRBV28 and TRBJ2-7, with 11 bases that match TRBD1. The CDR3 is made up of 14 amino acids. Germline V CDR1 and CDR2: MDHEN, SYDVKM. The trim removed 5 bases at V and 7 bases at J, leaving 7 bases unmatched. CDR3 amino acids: CASSLGQGAREQYF. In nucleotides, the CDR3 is TGTGCCAGCAGTCTAGGACAGGGGGCGCGGGAGCAGTACTTC.

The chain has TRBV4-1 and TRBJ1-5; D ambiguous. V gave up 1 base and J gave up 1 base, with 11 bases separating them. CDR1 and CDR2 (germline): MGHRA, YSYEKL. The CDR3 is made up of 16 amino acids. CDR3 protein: CASSQVLAASNQPQHF. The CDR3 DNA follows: TGCGCCAGCAGCCAAGTCTTGGCGGCGAGCAATCAGCCCCAGCATTTT.

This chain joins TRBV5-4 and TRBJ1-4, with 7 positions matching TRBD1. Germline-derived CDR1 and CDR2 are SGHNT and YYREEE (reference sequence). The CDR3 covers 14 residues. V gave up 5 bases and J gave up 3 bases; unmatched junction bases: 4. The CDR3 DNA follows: TGTGCCAGCAGACGGGACAGTGCTAATGAAAAACTGTTTTTT. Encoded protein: CASRRDSANEKLFF.

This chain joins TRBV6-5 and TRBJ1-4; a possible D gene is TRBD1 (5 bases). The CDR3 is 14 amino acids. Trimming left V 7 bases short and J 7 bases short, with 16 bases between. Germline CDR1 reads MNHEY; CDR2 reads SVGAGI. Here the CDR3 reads CASTWGGRREKLFF. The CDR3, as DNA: TGTGCCAGCACGTGGGGGGGGAGGCGTGAAAAACTGTTTTTT.

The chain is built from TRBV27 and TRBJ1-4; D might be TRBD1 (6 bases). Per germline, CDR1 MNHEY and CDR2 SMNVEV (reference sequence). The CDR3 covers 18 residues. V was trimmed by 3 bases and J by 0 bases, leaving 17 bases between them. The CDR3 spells CASSFLGKTGPTNEKLFF. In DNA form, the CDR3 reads TGTGCCAGCAGTTTTTTGGGAAAAACAGGGCCAACTAATGAAAAACTGTTTTTT.

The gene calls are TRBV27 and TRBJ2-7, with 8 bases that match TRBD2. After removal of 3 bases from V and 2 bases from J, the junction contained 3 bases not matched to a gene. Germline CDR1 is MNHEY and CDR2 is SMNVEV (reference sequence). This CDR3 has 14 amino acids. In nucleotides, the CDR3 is TGTGCCAGCAGTTTCGCGGGGGGAACCTACGAGCAGTACTTC. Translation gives CASSFAGGTYEQYF.

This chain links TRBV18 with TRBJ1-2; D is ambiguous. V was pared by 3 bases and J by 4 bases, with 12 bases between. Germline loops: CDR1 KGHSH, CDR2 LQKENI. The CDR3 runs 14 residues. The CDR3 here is CASSPGLAAYGYTF. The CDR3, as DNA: TGTGCCAGCTCACCCGGGTTGGCAGCCTATGGCTACACCTTC.

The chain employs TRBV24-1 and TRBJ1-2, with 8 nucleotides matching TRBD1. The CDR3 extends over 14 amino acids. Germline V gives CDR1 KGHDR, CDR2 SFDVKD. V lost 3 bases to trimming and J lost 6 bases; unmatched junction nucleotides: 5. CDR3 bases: TGTGCCACCAGTGATAGACTGACAGGGGATGGCTACACCTTC. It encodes CATSDRLTGDGYTF.

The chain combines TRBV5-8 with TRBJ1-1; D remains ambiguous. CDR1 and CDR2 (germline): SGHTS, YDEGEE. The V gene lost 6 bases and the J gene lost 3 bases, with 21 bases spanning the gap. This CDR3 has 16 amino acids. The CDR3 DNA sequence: TGTGCCAGCACCAGAGGACGGGGAACCAAGTACACTGAAGCTTTCTTT. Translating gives CASTRGRGTKYTEAFF.

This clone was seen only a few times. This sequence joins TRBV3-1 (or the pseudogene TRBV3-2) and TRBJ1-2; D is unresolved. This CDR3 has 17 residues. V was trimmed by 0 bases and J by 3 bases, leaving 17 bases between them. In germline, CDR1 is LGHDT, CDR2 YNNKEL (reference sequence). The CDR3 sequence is CASSQDGRRLTYYGYTF. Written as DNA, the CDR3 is TGTGCCAGCAGCCAAGATGGGAGGCGTCTTACTTACTATGGCTACACCTTC.

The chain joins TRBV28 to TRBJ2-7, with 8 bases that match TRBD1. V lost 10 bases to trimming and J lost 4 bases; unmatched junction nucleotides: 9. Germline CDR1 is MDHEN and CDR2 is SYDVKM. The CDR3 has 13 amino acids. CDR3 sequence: CATPRGPEYEQYF. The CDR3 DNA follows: TGTGCCACCCCCAGGGGGCCCGAGTACGAGCAGTACTTC.

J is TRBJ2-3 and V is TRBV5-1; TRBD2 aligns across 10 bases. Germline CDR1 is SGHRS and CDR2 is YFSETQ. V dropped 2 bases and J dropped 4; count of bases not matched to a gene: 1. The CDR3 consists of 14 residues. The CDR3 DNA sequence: TGCGCCAGCAGCTTCAGCGGGGGGGCAGATACGCAGTATTTT. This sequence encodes CASSFSGGADTQYF.

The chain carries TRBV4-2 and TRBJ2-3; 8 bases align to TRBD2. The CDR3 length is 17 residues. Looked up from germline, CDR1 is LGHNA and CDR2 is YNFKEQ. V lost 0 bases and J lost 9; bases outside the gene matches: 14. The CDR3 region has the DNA TGTGCCAGCAGCCAAGACGTAACTAGCGGCCTGCGGGAAACGCAGTATTTT. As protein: CASSQDVTSGLRETQYF.

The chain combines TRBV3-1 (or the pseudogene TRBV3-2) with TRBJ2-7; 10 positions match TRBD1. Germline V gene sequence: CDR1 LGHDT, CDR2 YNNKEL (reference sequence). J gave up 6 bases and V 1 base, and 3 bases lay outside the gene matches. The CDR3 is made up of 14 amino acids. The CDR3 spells CASSQGTGGGEQYF. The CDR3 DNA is TGTGCCAGCAGCCAAGGGACAGGGGGGGGCGAGCAGTACTTC.

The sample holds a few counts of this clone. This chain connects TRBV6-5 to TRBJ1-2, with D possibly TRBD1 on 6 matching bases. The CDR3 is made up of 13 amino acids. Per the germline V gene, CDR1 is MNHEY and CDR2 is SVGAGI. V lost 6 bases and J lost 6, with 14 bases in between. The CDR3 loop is CASSTRGWDGYTF. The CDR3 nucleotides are TGTGCCAGCAGCACGAGGGGGTGGGATGGCTACACCTTC.

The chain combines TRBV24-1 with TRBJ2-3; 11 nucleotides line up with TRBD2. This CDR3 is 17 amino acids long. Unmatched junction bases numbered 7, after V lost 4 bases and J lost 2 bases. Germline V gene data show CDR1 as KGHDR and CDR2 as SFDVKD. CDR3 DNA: TGTGCCACCAGTGACCGGACTAGCGGGCGGAACACAGATACGCAGTATTTT. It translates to CATSDRTSGRNTDTQYF.

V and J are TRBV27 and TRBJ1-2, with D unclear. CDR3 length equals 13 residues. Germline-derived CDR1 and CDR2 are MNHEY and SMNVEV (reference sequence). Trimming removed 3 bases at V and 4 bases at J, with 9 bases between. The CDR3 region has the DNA TGTGCCAGCAGTTTTTCGCCGGTCTATGGCTACACCTTC. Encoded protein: CASSFSPVYGYTF.

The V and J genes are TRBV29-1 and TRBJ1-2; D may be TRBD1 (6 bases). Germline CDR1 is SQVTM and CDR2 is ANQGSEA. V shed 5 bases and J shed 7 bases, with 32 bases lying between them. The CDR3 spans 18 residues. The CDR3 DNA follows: TGCAGCGTTCTCGGCGATCCCCCATGGGACACTTCTGGTTCTGGCTACACCTTC. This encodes CSVLGDPPWDTSGSGYTF.

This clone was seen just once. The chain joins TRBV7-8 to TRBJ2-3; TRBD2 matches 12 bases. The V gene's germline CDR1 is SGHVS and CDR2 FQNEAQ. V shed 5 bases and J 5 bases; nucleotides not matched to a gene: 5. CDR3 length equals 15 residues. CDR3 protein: CASSHPSGGGDTQYF. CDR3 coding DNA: TGTGCCAGCAGCCACCCTAGCGGGGGGGGAGATACGCAGTATTTT.

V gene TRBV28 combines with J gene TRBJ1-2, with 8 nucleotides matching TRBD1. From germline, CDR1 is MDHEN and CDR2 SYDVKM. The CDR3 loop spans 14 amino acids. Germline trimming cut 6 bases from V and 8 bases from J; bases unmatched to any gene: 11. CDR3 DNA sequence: TGTGCCAGCAGGCCAGGTTACAGGGGGGAAGGCTACACCTTC. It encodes CASRPGYRGEGYTF.